The rows below give T cell receptor beta chains drawn from one sample of a study of early T cells in non-severe SARS-CoV-2 infection. TCRdb reanalysed the 5' RACE reads using MiXCR and keeps one entry per CDR3 protein. The sample contains tens of thousands of distinct CDR3 sequences, roughly 5.7% of which appear only once. Sequenced here: whole blood, sampled at baseline. The receptors were sampled from an adult who was a healthcare worker with PCR-confirmed SARS-CoV-2 infection or an uninfected control (not recorded which). Both conserved end residues are part of each CDR3. The order of the fields is V gene, J gene, D gene, clone size, CDR3 DNA, CDR3 protein. D genes are given only for firm matches. Size is omitted from some rows. Given values are once, few, many or a class for expanded clones.

V: TRBV20-1; J: TRBJ1-2; D: -; size: many; DNA: TGCAGTGCTAGGCGGCAGGGGAACCTGTTAAGTGGCTACACCTTC; CDR3: CSARRQGNLLSGYTF
V: TRBV5-1; J: TRBJ2-5; D: -; size: -; DNA: TGCGCCAGCAGCCCTAATAGGAAGACCCAGTACTTC; CDR3: CASSPNRKTQYF
V: TRBV20-1; J: TRBJ2-7; D: TRBD2; size: many; DNA: TGCAGTGCTAGAGATCCCGGACTAGCGGGAGGAGGCCACGAGCAGTACTTC; CDR3: CSARDPGLAGGGHEQYF
V: TRBV30; J: TRBJ2-4; D: TRBD1; size: -; DNA: TGTGCCTGGAGTGACAGGGGTAAAAACATTCAGTACTTC; CDR3: CAWSDRGKNIQYF
V: TRBV18; J: TRBJ2-2; D: TRBD1; size: many; DNA: TGTGCCAGCTATACCACTCGACTGGGGACAGGGGAATCCTCCGGGGAGCTGTTTTTT; CDR3: CASYTTRLGTGESSGELFF
V: TRBV29-1; J: TRBJ1-6; D: TRBD1; size: many; DNA: TGCAGCGTTGTACCGGGACAGCATAATTCACCCCTCCACTTT; CDR3: CSVVPGQHNSPLHF
V: TRBV5-4; J: TRBJ2-1; D: -; size: -; DNA: TGTGCCAGCAGCCATCTACCGGACAATGAGCAGTTCTTC; CDR3: CASSHLPDNEQFF
V: TRBV9; J: TRBJ2-1; D: -; size: many; DNA: TGTGCCAGCAGCGTTAATAGCGGCTTCTACAATGAGCAGTTCTTC; CDR3: CASSVNSGFYNEQFF
V: TRBV4-1; J: TRBJ2-2; D: -; size: many; DNA: TGCGCCAGCAGCCAACCCGGCCCATCGAACACCGGGGAGCTGTTTTTT; CDR3: CASSQPGPSNTGELFF
V: TRBV4-3; J: TRBJ2-5; D: -; size: many; DNA: TGCGCCAGCAGCCAAGATCGTCAGAATTGGGAGACCCAGTACTTC; CDR3: CASSQDRQNWETQYF
V: TRBV12-3/TRBV12-4; J: TRBJ1-5; D: TRBD1; size: many; DNA: TGTGCCAGCAGCGCGGGACAGACCCATCAGCCCCAGCATTTT; CDR3: CASSAGQTHQPQHF
V: TRBV7-9; J: TRBJ2-1; D: TRBD1; size: few; DNA: TGTGCCAGCAGCCCGTCGCTCGGGGGACAGGGGTCCCCTGAGCAGTTCTTC; CDR3: CASSPSLGGQGSPEQFF
V: TRBV21-1; J: TRBJ1-5; D: -; size: -; DNA: TGTGCCAGCAGGGGCCAGCATAGCAATCAGCCCCAGCATTTT; CDR3: CASRGQHSNQPQHF
V: TRBV6-2/TRBV6-3; J: TRBJ2-1; D: TRBD2; size: many; DNA: TGTGCCAGCAGCCAAGCGGGATCCATCTACAATGAGCAGTTCTTC; CDR3: CASSQAGSIYNEQFF
V: TRBV12-3/TRBV12-4; J: TRBJ1-1; D: -; size: many; DNA: TGTGCCAGCAGCCCGGGGGCTTTTGGCACTGAAGCTTTCTTT; CDR3: CASSPGAFGTEAFF